This note documents a single T cell receptor (beta chain) sequence. The CDR3 contains 15 residues. Germline V gives CDR1 SGDLS, CDR2 YYNGEE. After removal of 2 bases from V and 2 bases from J, the junction contained 3 bases not matched to a gene. Sequencing was performed with immunoSEQ multiplex PCR; in TCRdb, only in-frame clones are kept and a portion is missing. The repertoire includes around 1 million clones, less than 85% of them detected once, and approximately 1.5% sits in the top ten. This sample is part of a study of shared clonotypes between healthy human individuals. The sequence was collected from a man aged 18 to 29 in good health. The chain has TRBV9 and TRBJ2-1; 8 bases map to TRBD2. Sequencing was done on a sample of memory CD4+ T cells sorted from blood. Subset here: CD45RA-negative fraction. The CDR3 spells CASSVLAGTYNEQFF. The CDR3 DNA follows: TGTGCCAGCAGCGTTCTAGCGGGTACCTACAATGAGCAGTTCTTC.